These T cell receptor beta chains were read from a single sample in a study of T cell responses to AZD1222 COVID-19 vaccine. Some clones are missing from TCRdb's copy, which holds only in-frame ones; the method was immunoSEQ multiplex PCR. The table includes 85,000 to 130,000 clones, about 93% detected once. The material was peripheral blood, obtained on day 0 of AZD1222 vaccination. Receptor source: an adult in good health. The conserved cysteine and the conserved F or W are not part of the CDR3 here.

V gene: TRBV7-3
J gene: TRBJ2-7
CDR3 length: 13
CDR3 protein: ASSLMGASTYEQY

V gene: TRBV30
J gene: TRBJ1-1
CDR3 length: 8
CDR3 protein: ASGGPEAF

V gene: TRBV27
J gene: TRBJ1-4
CDR3 length: 14
CDR3 protein: ASSPGGWGLNEKLF

V gene: TRBV21-1
J gene: TRBJ1-1
CDR3 length: 14
CDR3 protein: ASSKENWTPNTEAF

V gene: TRBV27
J gene: TRBJ2-6
CDR3 length: 13
CDR3 protein: ASSFFGTGANVLT

V gene: TRBV19
J gene: TRBJ1-5
CDR3 length: 12
CDR3 protein: AQSRGQRKQPQH

V gene: TRBV4-2
J gene: TRBJ1-5
CDR3 length: 13
CDR3 protein: ASSRARQTNQPQH

V gene: TRBV7-8
J gene: TRBJ1-2
CDR3 length: 12
CDR3 protein: ASSPDRGQHGYT

V gene: TRBV28
J gene: TRBJ2-7
CDR3 length: 15
CDR3 protein: ASSSRTSPSPFYEQY

V gene: TRBV4-2
J gene: TRBJ1-5
CDR3 length: 14
CDR3 protein: ASSQESGREGQPQH

V gene: TRBV6-2/TRBV6-3
J gene: TRBJ1-2
CDR3 length: 12
CDR3 protein: ASTPVAVNYGYT

V gene: TRBV10-2
J gene: TRBJ2-3
CDR3 length: 12
CDR3 protein: ASSDRTFIDTQY

V gene: TRBV19
J gene: TRBJ1-1
CDR3 length: 15
CDR3 protein: ASSIPTPDGRNTEAF

V gene: TRBV15
J gene: TRBJ1-1
CDR3 length: 13
CDR3 protein: ATSSLVEGYTEAF